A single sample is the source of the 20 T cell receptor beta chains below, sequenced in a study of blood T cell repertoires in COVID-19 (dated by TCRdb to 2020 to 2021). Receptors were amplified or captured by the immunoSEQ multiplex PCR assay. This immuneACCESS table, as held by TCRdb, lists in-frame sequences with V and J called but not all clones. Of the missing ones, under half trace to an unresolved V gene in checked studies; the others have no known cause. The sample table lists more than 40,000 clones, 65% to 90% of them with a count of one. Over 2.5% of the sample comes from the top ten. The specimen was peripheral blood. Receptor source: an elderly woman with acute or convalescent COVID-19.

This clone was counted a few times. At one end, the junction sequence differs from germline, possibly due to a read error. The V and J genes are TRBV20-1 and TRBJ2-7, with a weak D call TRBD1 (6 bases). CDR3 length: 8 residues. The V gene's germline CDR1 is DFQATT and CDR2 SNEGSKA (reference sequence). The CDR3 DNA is TGCGGCTCGGACAGAGTTAGCTTC. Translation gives CGSDRVSF.

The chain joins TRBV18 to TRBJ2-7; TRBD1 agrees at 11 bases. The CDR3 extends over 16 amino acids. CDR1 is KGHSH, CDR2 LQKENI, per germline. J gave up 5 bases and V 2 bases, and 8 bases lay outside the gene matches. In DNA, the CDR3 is TGTGCCAGCTCACCATCAACCGGGACAGGGGGAAACGAGCAGTACTTC. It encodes CASSPSTGTGGNEQYF.

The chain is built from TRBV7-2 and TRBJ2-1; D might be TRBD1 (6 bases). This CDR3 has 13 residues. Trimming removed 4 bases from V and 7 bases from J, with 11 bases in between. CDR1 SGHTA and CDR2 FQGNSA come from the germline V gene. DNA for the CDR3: TGTGCCAGCAGCTCCCACAGGGAGAATGAGCAGTTCTTC. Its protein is CASSSHRENEQFF.

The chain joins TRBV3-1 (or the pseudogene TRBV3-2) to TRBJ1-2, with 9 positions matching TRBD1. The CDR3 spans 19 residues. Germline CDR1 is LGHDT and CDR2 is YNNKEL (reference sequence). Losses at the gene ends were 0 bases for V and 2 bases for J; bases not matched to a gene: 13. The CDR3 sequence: CASSQDAVGQGYFNYGYTF. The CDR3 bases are TGTGCCAGCAGCCAAGATGCGGTGGGACAGGGATACTTCAACTATGGCTACACCTTC.

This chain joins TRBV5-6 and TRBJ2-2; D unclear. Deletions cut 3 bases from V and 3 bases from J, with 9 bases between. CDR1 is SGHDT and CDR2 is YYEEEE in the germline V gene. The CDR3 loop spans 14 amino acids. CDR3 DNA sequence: TGTGCCAGCAGCTACCGAGCTTACACCGGGGAGCTGTTTTTT. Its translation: CASSYRAYTGELFF.

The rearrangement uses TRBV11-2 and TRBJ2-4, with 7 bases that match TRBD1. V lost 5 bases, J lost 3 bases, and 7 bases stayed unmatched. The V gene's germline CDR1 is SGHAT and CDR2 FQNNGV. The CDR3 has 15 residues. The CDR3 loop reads CASSQLYRGKNIQYF. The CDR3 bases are TGTGCCAGCAGCCAGTTGTACAGGGGCAAAAACATTCAGTACTTC.

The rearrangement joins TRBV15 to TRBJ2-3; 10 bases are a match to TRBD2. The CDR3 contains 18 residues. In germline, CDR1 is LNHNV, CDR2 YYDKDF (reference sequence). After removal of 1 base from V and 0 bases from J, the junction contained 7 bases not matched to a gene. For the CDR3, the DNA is TGTGCCACCAGCAGAGGTAGCGGGGGGTCCACTAGCACAGATACGCAGTATTTT. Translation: CATSRGSGGSTSTDTQYF.

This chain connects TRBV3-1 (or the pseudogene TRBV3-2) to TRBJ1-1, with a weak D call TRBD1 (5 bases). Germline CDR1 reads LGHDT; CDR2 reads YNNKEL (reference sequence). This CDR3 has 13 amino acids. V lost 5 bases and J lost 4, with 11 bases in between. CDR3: CASSDVGVTEAFF. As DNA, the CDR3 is TGTGCCAGCAGCGATGTAGGGGTCACTGAAGCTTTCTTT.

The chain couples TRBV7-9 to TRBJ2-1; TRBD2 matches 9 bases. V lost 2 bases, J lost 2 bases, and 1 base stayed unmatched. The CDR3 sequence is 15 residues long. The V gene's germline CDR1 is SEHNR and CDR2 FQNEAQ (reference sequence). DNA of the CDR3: TGTGCCAGCAGCTTACAGCGGGGGGCCTACAATGAGCAGTTCTTC. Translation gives CASSLQRGAYNEQFF.

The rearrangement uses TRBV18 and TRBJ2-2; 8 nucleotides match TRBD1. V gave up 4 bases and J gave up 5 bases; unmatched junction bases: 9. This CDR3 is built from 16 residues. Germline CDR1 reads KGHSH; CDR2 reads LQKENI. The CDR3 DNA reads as TGTGCCAGCTCACATTCGCAGGGGGCCCAAACCGGGGAGCTGTTTTTT. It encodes CASSHSQGAQTGELFF.

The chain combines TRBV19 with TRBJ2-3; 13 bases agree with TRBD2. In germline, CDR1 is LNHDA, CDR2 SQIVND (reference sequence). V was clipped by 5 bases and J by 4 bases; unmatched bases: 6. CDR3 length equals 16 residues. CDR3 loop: CASSPILAGGADTQYF. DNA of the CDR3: TGTGCCAGTAGTCCCATACTAGCGGGGGGGGCAGATACGCAGTATTTT.

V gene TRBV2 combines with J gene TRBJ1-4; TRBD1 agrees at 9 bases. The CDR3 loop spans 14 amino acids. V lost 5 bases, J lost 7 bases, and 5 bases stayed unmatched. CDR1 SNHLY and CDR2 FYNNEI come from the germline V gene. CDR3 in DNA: TGTGCCAGCAGTTTGGGGACAGGGCTTGAAAAACTGTTTTTT. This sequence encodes CASSLGTGLEKLFF.

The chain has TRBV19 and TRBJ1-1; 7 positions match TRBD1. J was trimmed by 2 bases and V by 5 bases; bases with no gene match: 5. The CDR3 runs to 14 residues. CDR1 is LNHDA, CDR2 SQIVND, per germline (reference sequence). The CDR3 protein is CASSLQGGNTEAFF. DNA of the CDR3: TGTGCCAGTAGTCTGCAGGGGGGAAACACTGAAGCTTTCTTT.

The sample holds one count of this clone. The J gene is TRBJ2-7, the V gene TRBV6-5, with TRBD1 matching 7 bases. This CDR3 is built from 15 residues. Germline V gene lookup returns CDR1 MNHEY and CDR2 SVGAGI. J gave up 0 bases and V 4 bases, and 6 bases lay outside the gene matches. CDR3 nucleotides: TGTGCCAGCAGTTCGGACAGGCAAAGCTCCTACGAGCAGTACTTC. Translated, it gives CASSSDRQSSYEQYF.

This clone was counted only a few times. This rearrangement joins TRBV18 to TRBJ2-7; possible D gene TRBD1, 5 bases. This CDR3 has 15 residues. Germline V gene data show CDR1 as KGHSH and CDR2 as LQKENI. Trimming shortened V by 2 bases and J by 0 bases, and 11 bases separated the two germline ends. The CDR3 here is CASSPDRTLSYEQYF. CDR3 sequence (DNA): TGTGCCAGCTCACCAGACAGAACACTCTCCTACGAGCAGTACTTC.

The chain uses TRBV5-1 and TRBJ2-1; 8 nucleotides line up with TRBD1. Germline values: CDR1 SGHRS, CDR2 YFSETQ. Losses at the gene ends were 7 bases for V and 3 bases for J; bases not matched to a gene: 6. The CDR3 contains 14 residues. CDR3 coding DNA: TGCGCCAGCTCGATAGGACAGGGCTACAATGAGCAGTTCTTC. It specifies CASSIGQGYNEQFF.

CDR3 sequence (DNA): TGTGCCAGCAGATCCACAGGGGGCGATACCGGGGAGCTGTTTTTT. Amino acid sequence: CASRSTGGDTGELFF. This sequence joins TRBV6-5 and TRBJ2-2; 9 bases are a match to TRBD1. The CDR3 runs 15 residues. V dropped 6 bases and J dropped 5; count of bases not matched to a gene: 7. Germline CDR1 reads MNHEY; CDR2 reads SVGAGI.

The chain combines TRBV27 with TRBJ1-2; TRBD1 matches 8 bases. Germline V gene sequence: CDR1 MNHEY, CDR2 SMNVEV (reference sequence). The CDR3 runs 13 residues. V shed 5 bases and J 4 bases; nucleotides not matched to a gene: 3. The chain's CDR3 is CASSPDRGYGYTF. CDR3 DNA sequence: TGTGCCAGCAGTCCAGACAGGGGCTATGGCTACACCTTC.

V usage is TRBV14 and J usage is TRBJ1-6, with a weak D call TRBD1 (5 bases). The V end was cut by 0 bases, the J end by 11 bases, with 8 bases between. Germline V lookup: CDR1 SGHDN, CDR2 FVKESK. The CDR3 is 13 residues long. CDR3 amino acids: CASSQDGGAPLHF. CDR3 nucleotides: TGTGCCAGCAGCCAAGATGGGGGGGCACCCCTCCACTTT.

The CDR3 region is CASSKSTGVGYGYTF. The CDR3 coding sequence is TGTGCCAGCAGCAAATCGACAGGGGTTGGCTATGGCTACACCTTC. The chain couples TRBV11-2 to TRBJ1-2, with 8 bases that match TRBD1. Trimming removed 5 bases from V and 4 bases from J; junction bases left unmatched: 9. CDR1 is SGHAT and CDR2 is FQNNGV in the germline V gene. The CDR3 runs 15 residues.